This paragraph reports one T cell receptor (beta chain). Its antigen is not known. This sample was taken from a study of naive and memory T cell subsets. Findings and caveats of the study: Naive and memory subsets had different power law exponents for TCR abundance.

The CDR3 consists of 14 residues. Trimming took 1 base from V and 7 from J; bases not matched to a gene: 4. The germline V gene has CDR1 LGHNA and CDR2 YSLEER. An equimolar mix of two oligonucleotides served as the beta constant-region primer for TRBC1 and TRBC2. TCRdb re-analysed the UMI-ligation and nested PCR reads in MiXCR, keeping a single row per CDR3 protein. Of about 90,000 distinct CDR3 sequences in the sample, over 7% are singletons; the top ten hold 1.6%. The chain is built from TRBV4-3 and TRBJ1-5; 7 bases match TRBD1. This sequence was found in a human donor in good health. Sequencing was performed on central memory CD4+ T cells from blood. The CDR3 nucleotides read TGCGCCAGCAGCCAAGTAACAGGGGACCAGCCCCAGCATTTT. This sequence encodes CASSQVTGDQPQHF.